This T cell receptor (beta chain) derives from a study of OX40 agonist ivuxolimab in advanced cancers. Overall study context: It was permissible to have had prior anti-PD-1, anti-PD-L1 or anti-CTLA-4 therapy, and approximately 40% had some. Partial responses were observed in three patients, of whom one had hepatocellular carcinoma and two had cutaneous melanoma.

Some clones are missing from TCRdb's copy, which holds only in-frame ones; the method was immunoSEQ multiplex PCR. The data show fewer than 85,000 clones, roughly 90% seen once. Regarding this clone: Its target is unknown.

CDR3 length: 15 residues. Per the germline V gene, CDR1 is KGHSH and CDR2 is LQKENI. The V and J ends lost 0 bases and 0 bases respectively, with 6 bases between them. Study-wide findings and caveats: Circulating CD4+ and CD8+ T cells showed clonal expansion by week 6 at 0.1 to 3.0 mg/kg.

This sequence was found in an adult with an advanced solid tumor such as melanoma, head and neck, liver or kidney cancer. Sequencing was performed on CD4+ or CD8+ T cells sorted from blood, taken in a trial of the OX40 agonist ivuxolimab. This chain connects TRBV18 to TRBJ1-3, with D unclear. Here the CDR3 reads CASSPPSNSGNTIYF. The CDR3 DNA reads as TGTGCCAGCTCACCACCGAGTAACTCTGGAAACACCATATATTTT. Based on the CDR3 plus reference TRBV18 and TRBJ1-3, the full variable domain is NAGVMQNPRHLVRRRGQEARLRCSPMKGHSHVYWYRQLPEEGLKFMVYLQKENIIDESGMPKERFSAEFPKEGPSILRIQQVVRGDSAAYFCASSPPSNSGNTIYFGEGSWLTVV.